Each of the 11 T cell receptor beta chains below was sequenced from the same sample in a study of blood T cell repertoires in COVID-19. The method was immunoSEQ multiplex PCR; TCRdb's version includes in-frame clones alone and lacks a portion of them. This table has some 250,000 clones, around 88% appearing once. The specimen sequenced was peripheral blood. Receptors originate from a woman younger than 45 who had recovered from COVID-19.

The CDR3 DNA reads as TGTGCCAGCAGTGAAGCTATCGGGGTTGAGCAGTTCTTC. Translation gives CASSEAIGVEQFF. V usage is TRBV2 and J usage is TRBJ2-1; D possibly corresponds to TRBD2 (5 bases). The germline CDR1 and CDR2 sequences are SNHLY and FYNNEI. V was shortened by 0 bases and J by 9 bases, with 9 bases between the two germline ends. This CDR3 spans 13 amino acids.

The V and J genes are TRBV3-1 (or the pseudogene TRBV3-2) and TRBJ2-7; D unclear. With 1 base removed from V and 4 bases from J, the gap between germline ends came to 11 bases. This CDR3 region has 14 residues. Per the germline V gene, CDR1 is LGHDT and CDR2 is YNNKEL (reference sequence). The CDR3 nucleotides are TGTGCCAGCAGCCAAGGAACCAGGCCTTACGAGCAGTACTTC. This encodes CASSQGTRPYEQYF.

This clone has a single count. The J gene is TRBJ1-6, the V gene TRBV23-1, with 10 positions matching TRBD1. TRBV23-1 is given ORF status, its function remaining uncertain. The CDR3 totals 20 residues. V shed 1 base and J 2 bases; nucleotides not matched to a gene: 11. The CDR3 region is CASSQCMNADRGTYNSPLHF. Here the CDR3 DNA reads TGCGCCAGCAGTCAATGCATGAACGCGGACAGGGGGACCTATAATTCACCCCTCCACTTT.

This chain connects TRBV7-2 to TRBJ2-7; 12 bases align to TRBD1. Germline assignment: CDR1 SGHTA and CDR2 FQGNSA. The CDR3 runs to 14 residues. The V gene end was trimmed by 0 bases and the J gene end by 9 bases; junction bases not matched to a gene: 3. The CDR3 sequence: CASSLAGTGGVQYF. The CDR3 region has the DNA TGTGCCAGCAGCTTAGCCGGGACAGGGGGCGTGCAGTACTTC. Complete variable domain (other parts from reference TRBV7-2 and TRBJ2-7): GAGVSQSPSNKVTEKGKDVELRCDPISGHTALYWYRQSLGQGLEFLIYFQGNSAPDKSGLPSDRFSAERTGGSVSTLTIQRTQQEDSAVYLCASSLAGTGGVQYFGPGTRLTVT.

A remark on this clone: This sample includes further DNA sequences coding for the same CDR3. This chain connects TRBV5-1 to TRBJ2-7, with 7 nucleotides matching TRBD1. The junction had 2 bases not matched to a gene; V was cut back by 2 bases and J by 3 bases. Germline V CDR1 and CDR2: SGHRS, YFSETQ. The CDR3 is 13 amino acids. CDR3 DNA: TGCGCCAGCAGCTTTACAGGGGACTACGAGCAGTACTTC. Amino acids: CASSFTGDYEQYF.

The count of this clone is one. The CDR3 region has the DNA TGTGCCAGCGTAGACAGAAGCTGGGGCTACACCTTC. Amino acid sequence: CASVDRSWGYTF. V usage is TRBV2 and J usage is TRBJ1-2; D is possibly TRBD1 (5 bases). The CDR3 spans 12 residues. V lost 8 bases and J lost 8, with 15 bases in between. In germline, CDR1 is SNHLY, CDR2 FYNNEI.

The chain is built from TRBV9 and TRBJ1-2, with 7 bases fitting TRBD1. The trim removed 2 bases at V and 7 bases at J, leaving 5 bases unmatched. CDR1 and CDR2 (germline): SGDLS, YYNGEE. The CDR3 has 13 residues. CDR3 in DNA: TGTGCCAGCAGCGTCCGGACAGGCGGTGGCTACACCTTC. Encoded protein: CASSVRTGGGYTF.

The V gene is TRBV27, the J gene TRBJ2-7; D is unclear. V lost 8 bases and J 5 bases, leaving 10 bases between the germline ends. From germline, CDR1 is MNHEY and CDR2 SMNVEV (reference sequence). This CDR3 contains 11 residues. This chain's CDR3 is CASALGHEQYF. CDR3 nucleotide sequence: TGTGCCAGCGCCCTTGGCCACGAGCAGTACTTC.

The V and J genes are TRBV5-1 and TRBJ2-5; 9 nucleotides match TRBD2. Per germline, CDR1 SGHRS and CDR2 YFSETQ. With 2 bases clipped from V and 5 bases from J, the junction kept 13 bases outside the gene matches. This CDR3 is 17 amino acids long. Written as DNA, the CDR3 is TGCGCCAGCAGCTTTAGTCCTCGAACTAGCGGGTTTGAGACCCAGTACTTC. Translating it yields CASSFSPRTSGFETQYF.

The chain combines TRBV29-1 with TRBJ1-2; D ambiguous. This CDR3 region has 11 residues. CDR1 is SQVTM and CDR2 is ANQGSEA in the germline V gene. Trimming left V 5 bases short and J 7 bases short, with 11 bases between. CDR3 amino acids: CSVLVGGGYTF. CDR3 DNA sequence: TGCAGCGTTTTGGTTGGAGGTGGCTACACCTTC.

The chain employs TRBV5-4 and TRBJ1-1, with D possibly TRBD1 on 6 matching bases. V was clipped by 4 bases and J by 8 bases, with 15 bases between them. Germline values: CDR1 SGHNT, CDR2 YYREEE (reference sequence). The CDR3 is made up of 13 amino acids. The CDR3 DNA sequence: TGTGCCAGCAGCGCCGGGACACGATACGAAGCTTTCTTT. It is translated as CASSAGTRYEAFF.